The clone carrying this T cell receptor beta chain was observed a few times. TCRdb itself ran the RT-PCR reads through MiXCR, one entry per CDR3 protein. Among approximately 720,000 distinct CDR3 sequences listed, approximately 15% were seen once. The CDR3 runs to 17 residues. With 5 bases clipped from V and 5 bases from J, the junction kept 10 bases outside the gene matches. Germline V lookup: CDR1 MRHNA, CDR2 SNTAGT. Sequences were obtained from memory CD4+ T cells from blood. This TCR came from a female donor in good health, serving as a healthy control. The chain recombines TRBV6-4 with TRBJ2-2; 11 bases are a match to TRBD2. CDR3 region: CASSQFGLAGSTGELFF. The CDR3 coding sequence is TGTGCCAGCAGTCAATTTGGACTAGCGGGTTCTACCGGGGAGCTGTTTTTT.